This TCR beta chain stems from a study of blood T cell repertoires in COVID-19. Across the study: Cohort 3 recovered donors had two negative PCRs, clearance, or symptom resolution. Whether acute or convalescent, the COVID-19 samples came from the United States, Italy and Spain.

The CDR3 is 18 residues long. J was trimmed by 0 bases and V by 1 base; bases with no gene match: 11. Germline loops: CDR1 SQVTM, CDR2 ANQGSEA. This study enrolled people aged roughly 18 to 89 from under 25 US geographic areas. In the original processing: Nucleated cell counts were estimated from reference gene primer amplification. Here immunoSEQ multiplex PCR was the method, and the copy in TCRdb shows in-frame clones only, minus some. The DNA was the basis for D and trimming; V, J and clone size are from that table. The sample includes roughly 210,000 clones, around 87% seen only once; the top ten take around 7%.

The material sequenced was PBMCs or T cells enriched from blood (not recorded which). This TCR came from a man aged 25 to 40 in a cohort exposed to, infected with or recovered from COVID-19 (not recorded which). The chain has TRBV29-1 and TRBJ2-1; 8 bases match TRBD1. The CDR3 nucleotides read TGCAGCGTTGAAGGGGGGACAGGAGGATCTAGCTCCTACAATGAGCAGTTCTTC. Residues: CSVEGGTGGSSSYNEQFF.